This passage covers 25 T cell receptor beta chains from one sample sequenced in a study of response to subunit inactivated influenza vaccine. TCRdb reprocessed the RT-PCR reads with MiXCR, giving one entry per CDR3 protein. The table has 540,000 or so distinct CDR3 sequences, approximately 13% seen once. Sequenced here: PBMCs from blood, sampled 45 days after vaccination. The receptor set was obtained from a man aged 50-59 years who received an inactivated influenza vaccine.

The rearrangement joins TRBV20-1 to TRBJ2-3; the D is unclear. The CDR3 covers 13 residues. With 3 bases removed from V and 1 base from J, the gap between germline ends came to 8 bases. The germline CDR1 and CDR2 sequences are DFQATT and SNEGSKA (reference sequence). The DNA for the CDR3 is TGCAGTGCTAGTACCGGGCGCACAGATACGCAGTATTTT. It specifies CSASTGRTDTQYF.

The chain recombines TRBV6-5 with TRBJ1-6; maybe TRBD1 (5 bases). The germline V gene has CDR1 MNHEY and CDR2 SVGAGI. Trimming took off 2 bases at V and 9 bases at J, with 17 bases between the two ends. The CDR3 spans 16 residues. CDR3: CASSYRIRDFGSPLHF. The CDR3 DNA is TGTGCCAGCAGTTACCGTATTCGGGACTTCGGTTCACCCCTCCACTTT.

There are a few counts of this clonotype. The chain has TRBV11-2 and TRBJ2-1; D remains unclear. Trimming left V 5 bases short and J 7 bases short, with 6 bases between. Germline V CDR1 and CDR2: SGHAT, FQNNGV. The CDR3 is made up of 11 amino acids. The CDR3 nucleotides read TGTGCCAGCAGCGACGAAAATGAGCAGTTCTTC. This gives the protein CASSDENEQFF. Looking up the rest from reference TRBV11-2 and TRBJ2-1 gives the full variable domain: EAGVAQSPRYKIIEKRQSVAFWCNPISGHATLYWYQQILGQGPKLLIQFQNNGVVDDSQLPKDRFSAERLKGVDSTLKIQPAKLEDSAVYLCASSDENEQFFGPGTRLTVL.

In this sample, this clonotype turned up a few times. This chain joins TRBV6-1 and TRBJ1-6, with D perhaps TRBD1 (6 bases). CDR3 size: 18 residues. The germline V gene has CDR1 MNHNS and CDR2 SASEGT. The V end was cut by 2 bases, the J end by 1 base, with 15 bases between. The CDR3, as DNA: TGTGCCAGCAGTGAAATGGGACATGGGTGGTCCTATAATTCACCCCTCCACTTT. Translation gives CASSEMGHGWSYNSPLHF.

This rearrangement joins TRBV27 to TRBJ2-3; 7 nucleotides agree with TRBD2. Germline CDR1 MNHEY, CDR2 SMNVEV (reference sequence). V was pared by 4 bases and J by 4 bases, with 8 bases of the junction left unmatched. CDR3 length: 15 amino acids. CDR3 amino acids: CASSWAGEFADTQYF. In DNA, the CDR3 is TGTGCCAGCAGTTGGGCGGGGGAGTTCGCAGATACGCAGTATTTT.

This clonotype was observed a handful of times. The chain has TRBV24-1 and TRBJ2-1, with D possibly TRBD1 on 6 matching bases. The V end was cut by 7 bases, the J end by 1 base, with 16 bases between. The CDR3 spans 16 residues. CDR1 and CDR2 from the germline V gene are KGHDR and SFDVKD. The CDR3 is CATRSSGTNSYNEQFF. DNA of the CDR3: TGTGCCACCAGGAGCTCCGGGACAAATTCCTACAATGAGCAGTTCTTC.

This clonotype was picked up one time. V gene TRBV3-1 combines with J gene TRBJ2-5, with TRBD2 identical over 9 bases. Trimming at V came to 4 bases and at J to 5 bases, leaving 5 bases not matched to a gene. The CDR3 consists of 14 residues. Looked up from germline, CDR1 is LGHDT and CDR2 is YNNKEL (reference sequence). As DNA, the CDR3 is TGTGCCAGCAGCCCGGGACTAGCTAGCGAGACCCAGTACTTC. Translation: CASSPGLASETQYF.

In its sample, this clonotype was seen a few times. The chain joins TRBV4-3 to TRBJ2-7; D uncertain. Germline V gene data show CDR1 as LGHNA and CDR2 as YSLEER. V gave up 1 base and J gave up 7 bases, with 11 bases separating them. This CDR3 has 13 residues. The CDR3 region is CASSQAIWWEQYF. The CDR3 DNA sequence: TGCGCCAGCAGCCAAGCAATTTGGTGGGAGCAGTACTTC.

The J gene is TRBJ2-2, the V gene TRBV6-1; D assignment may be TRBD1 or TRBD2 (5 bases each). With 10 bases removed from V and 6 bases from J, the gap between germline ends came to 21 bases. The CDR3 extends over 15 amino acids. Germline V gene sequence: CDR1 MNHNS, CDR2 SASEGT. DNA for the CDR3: TGTGCCACCTCCCTGCGAGGGGTCCCTCCCGGGGAGCTGTTTTTT. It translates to CATSLRGVPPGELFF.

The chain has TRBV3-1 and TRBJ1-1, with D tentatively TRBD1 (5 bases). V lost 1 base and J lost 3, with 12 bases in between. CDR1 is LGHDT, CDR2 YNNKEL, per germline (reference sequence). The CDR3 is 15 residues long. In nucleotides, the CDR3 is TGTGCCAGCAGCCAAGGAGGGACCGCATACACTGAAGCTTTCTTT. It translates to CASSQGGTAYTEAFF.

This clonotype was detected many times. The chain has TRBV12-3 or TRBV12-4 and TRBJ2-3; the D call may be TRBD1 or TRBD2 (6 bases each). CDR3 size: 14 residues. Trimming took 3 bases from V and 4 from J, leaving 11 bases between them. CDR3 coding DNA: TGTGCCAGCAGTTTCTTCGGGGGCGCAGATACGCAGTATTTT. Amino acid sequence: CASSFFGGADTQYF.

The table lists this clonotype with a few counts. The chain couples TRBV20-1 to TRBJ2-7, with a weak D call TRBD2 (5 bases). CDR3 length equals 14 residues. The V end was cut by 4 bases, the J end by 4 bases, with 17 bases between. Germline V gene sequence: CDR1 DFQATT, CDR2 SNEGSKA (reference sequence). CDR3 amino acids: CSAKDRDRLYEQYF. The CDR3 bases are TGCAGTGCTAAAGACCGGGATCGACTGTACGAGCAGTACTTC.

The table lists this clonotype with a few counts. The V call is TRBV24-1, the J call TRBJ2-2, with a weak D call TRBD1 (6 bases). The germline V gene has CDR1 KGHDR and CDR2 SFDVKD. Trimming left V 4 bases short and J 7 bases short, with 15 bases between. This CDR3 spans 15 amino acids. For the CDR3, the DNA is TGTGCCACCAGTGAGGCACAGGGATCGGGCGGGGAGCTGTTTTTT. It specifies CATSEAQGSGGELFF.

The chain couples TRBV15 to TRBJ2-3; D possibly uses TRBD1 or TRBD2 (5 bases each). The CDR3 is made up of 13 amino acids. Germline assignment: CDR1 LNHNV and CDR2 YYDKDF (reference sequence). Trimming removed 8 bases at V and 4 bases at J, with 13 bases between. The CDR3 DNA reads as TGTGCCACCGGCACGGGACCCCCAGATACGCAGTATTTT. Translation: CATGTGPPDTQYF.

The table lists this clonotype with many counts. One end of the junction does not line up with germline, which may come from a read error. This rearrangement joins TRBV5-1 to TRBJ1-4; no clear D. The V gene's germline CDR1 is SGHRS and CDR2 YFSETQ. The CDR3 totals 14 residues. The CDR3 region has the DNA TGTGCCAGCAGTTTAGGAGGGCTCAATGAAAAACTGTTTTTT. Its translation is CASSLGGLNEKLFF.

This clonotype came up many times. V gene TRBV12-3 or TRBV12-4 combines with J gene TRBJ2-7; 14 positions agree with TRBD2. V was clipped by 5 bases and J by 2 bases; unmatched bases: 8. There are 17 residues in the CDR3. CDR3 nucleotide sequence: TGTGCCAGCAGTACGCAAATGGGACTAGCGGGAGCCTACGAGCAGTACTTC. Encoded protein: CASSTQMGLAGAYEQYF.

The CDR3 reads CASSQVDSGMRDTQYF. For the CDR3, the DNA is TGTGCCAGCAGCCAAGTTGATAGCGGGATGAGGGATACGCAGTATTTT. The chain carries TRBV3-1 and TRBJ2-3; TRBD2 matches at 8 bases. Germline V gene lookup returns CDR1 LGHDT and CDR2 YNNKEL (reference sequence). V was pared by 1 base and J by 6 bases, with 9 bases of the junction left unmatched. The CDR3 contains 16 residues.

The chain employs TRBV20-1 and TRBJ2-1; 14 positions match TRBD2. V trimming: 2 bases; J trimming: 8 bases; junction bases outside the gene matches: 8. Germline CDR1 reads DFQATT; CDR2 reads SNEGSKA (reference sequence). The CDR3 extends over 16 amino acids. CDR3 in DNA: TGCAGTGCTAGAATCTCCGGGACTAGCGGGAGCGATGAGCAGTTCTTC. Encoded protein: CSARISGTSGSDEQFF.

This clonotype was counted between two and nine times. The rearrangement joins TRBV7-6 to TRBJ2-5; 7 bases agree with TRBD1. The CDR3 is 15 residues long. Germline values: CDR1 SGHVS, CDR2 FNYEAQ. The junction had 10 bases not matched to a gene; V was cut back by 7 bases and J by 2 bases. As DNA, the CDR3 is TGTGCCAGCACGAACCCCCTGACAGGGCAAGAGACCCAGTACTTC. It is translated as CASTNPLTGQETQYF.

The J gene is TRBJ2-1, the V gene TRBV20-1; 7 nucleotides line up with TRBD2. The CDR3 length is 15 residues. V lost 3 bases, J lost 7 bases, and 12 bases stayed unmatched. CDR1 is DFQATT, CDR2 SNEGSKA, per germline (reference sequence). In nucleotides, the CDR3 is TGCAGTGCTAGCTTGGGGGAGGGCCGATTTAATGAGCAGTTCTTC. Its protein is CSASLGEGRFNEQFF.

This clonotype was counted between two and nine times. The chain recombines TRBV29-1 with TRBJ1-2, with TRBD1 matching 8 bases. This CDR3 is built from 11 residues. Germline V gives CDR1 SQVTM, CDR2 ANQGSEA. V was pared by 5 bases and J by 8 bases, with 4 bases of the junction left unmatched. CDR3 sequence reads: CSVRQGRGYTF. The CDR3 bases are TGCAGCGTTCGACAGGGGAGAGGCTACACCTTC.

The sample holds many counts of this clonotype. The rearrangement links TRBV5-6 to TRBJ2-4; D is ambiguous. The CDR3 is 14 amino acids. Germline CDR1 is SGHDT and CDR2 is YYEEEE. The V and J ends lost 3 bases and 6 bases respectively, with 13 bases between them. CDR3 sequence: CASSSPGLLNIQYF. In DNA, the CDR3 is TGTGCCAGCAGCTCCCCGGGCCTTCTAAACATTCAGTACTTC.

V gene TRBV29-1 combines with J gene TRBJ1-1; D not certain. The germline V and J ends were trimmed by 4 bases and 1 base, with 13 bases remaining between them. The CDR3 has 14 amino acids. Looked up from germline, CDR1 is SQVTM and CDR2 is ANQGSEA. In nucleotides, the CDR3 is TGCAGCGTTGGGGCGGCTCAGGCGAACACTGAAGCTTTCTTT. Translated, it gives CSVGAAQANTEAFF. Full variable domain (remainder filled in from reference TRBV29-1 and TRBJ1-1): SAVISQKPSRDICQRGTSLTIQCQVDSQVTMMFWYRQQPGQSLTLIATANQGSEATYESGFVIDKFPISRPNLTFSTLTVSNMSPEDSSIYLCSVGAAQANTEAFFGQGTRLTVV.

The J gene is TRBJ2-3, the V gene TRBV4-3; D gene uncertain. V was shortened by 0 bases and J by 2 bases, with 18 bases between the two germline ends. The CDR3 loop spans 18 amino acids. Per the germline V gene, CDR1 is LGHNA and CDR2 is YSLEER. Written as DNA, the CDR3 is TGCGCCAGCAGCCAAGATCCAGTGGGGATTTTGAACACAGATACGCAGTATTTT. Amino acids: CASSQDPVGILNTDTQYF.

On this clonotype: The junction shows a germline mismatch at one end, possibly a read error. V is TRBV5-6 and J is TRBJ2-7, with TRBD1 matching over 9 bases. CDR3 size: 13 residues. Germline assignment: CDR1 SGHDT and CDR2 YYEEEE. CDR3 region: CASSLESDRGKSF. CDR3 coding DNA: TGTGCCAGCAGCTTGGAATCGGACAGGGGAAAGTCCTTC.